A single sample is the source of the 20 T cell receptor beta chains below, sequenced in a study of blood T cell repertoires in COVID-19 (dated by TCRdb to about 2020). Library creation used the immunoSEQ multiplex PCR assay. As stored in TCRdb, this immuneACCESS dataset retains in-frame rearrangements with V and J assigned. A fraction of the clones does not appear; measured against another copy, unresolved V genes explain less than half of the discrepancy, and the remainder lacks a known reason. This sample has some 250,000 clones in its table, and roughly nine tenths of those were observed once. The ten largest clones add up to 1% to 1.5% of the sample. Sequenced input: PBMCs or T cells enriched from blood (not recorded which). The receptors were sampled from a human donor in a cohort exposed to, infected with or recovered from COVID-19 (not recorded which). The donor label of this sample is uncertain.

V gene TRBV4-2 combines with J gene TRBJ1-2, with 12 bases aligning to TRBD1. This CDR3 spans 15 amino acids. V trimming: 4 bases; J trimming: 6 bases; junction bases outside the gene matches: 6. Germline CDR1 reads LGHNA; CDR2 reads YNFKEQ. The CDR3 protein is CASSLQGQGADGYTF. CDR3 coding DNA: TGTGCCAGCAGCCTTCAGGGACAGGGGGCGGATGGCTACACCTTC.

The chain couples TRBV30 to TRBJ1-1; D remains unclear. Looked up from germline, CDR1 is GTSNPN and CDR2 is SVGIG (reference sequence). Trimming cost V 2 bases and J 3 bases, with 7 bases left between them. This CDR3 is 12 amino acids long. CDR3 sequence: CAWSPSYTEAFF. CDR3 coding DNA: TGTGCCTGGAGTCCCTCTTACACTGAAGCTTTCTTT.

V gene TRBV29-1 combines with J gene TRBJ2-1; 9 bases match TRBD1. The germline V gene encodes CDR1 SQVTM and CDR2 ANQGSEA. J was trimmed by 5 bases and V by 1 base; bases with no gene match: 9. The CDR3 covers 16 residues. CDR3 coding DNA: TGCAGCGTTGAAGCCCAGGGACAGGGCTTCAACAATGAGCAGTTCTTC. Protein: CSVEAQGQGFNNEQFF.

The J gene is TRBJ1-5, the V gene TRBV4-1; TRBD1 is a possible D gene (6 bases). The CDR3 totals 16 residues. V was clipped by 0 bases and J by 2 bases, with 11 bases between them. The germline gives CDR1 MGHRA, CDR2 YSYEKL. The CDR3 sequence: CASSQEGAVGNQPQHF. CDR3 nucleotides: TGCGCCAGCAGCCAAGAGGGGGCCGTGGGCAATCAGCCCCAGCATTTT.

The chain joins TRBV19 to TRBJ1-1; no clear D. There are 13 residues in the CDR3. The V and J ends lost 8 bases and 4 bases respectively, with 14 bases between them. Germline loops: CDR1 LNHDA, CDR2 SQIVND (reference sequence). The CDR3 loop is CASAGVLGTEAFF. The CDR3 nucleotides read TGTGCCAGTGCCGGGGTGTTAGGCACTGAAGCTTTCTTT.

The V gene is TRBV24-1, the J gene TRBJ1-5; TRBD1 matches 10 bases. The CDR3 loop spans 15 amino acids. Germline V gene sequence: CDR1 KGHDR, CDR2 SFDVKD. J gave up 6 bases and V 4 bases, and 5 bases lay outside the gene matches. CDR3 protein: CATSDRTGGGQPQHF. DNA of the CDR3: TGTGCCACCAGTGACAGGACAGGGGGAGGTCAGCCCCAGCATTTT.

This chain connects TRBV10-3 to TRBJ1-2, with TRBD1 matching 9 bases. With 5 bases clipped from V and 2 bases from J, the junction kept 3 bases outside the gene matches. CDR1 and CDR2 (germline): ENHRY, SYGVKD. The CDR3 has 14 residues. DNA for the CDR3: TGTGCCATCAGTCCCGGGACAGGGAACTATGGCTACACCTTC. Translating gives CAISPGTGNYGYTF.

The chain is built from TRBV29-1 and TRBJ2-7; 8 bases match TRBD2. The J segment lost 4 bases and the V segment lost 4 bases, leaving 9 bases of the junction unmatched. The CDR3 has 14 amino acids. Per germline, CDR1 SQVTM and CDR2 ANQGSEA. The CDR3 DNA is TGCAGCGTTGGAGGGGCGGGGGGAACTTACGAGCAGTACTTC. Protein: CSVGGAGGTYEQYF.

The V gene is TRBV5-5, the J gene TRBJ1-5, with 7 bases that match TRBD1. Germline CDR1 and CDR2: SGHKS and YYEKEE (reference sequence). J lost 5 bases, V lost 0 bases, and 5 bases had no gene match. This CDR3 has 15 residues. The CDR3 is CASSLEGTADQPQHF. The CDR3 DNA reads TGTGCCAGCAGCTTGGAAGGGACAGCGGATCAGCCCCAGCATTTT.

This chain joins TRBV18 and TRBJ1-2; possible D gene TRBD1, 5 bases. The CDR3 consists of 15 residues. Germline V gene lookup returns CDR1 KGHSH and CDR2 LQKENI. V was cut by 2 bases and J by 2 bases, with 12 bases left in between. The CDR3 DNA reads as TGTGCCAGCTCACCAACTTACAGGTTAAACTATGGCTACACCTTC. The encoded protein is CASSPTYRLNYGYTF.

V is TRBV28 and J is TRBJ1-2, with TRBD1 identical over 8 bases. The V gene end was trimmed by 6 bases and the J gene end by 5 bases; junction bases not matched to a gene: 8. Germline V gene data show CDR1 as MDHEN and CDR2 as SYDVKM. The length of the CDR3 is 14 residues. The CDR3 DNA reads TGTGCCAGCAGACCACTTAGACAGGGGTATGGCTACACCTTC. Translated: CASRPLRQGYGYTF.

The J gene is TRBJ1-4, the V gene TRBV7-2, with 10 nucleotides matching TRBD1. J was trimmed by 5 bases and V by 5 bases; bases with no gene match: 11. The CDR3 spans 17 residues. CDR1 SGHTA and CDR2 FQGNSA come from the germline V gene. The DNA of the CDR3 is TGTGCCAGCAGCCCCCGGGACAGGGGACTTCAAAATGAAAAACTGTTTTTT. This gives the protein CASSPRDRGLQNEKLFF.

This chain links TRBV29-1 with TRBJ2-1; 8 bases match TRBD2. V gave up 7 bases and J gave up 7 bases; unmatched junction bases: 12. Germline V gene lookup returns CDR1 SQVTM and CDR2 ANQGSEA. This CDR3 contains 14 residues. CDR3 sequence: CSAEIAGTVNEQFF. DNA of the CDR3: TGCAGCGCAGAGATAGCGGGGACGGTTAATGAGCAGTTCTTC.

The V and J genes are TRBV6-2 or TRBV6-3 and TRBJ2-7, with a weak D call TRBD1 (5 bases). Germline-derived CDR1 and CDR2 are MNHEY and SVGEGT. CDR3 size: 15 residues. V was cut by 2 bases and J by 2 bases, with 13 bases left in between. The CDR3 bases are TGTGCCAGCAGTTACGAGACAGCCGAGACCTACGAGCAGTACTTC. It specifies CASSYETAETYEQYF.

The CDR3 here is CASSPDRANTGELFF. The CDR3 bases are TGTGCCAGCAGCCCGGACAGGGCGAACACCGGGGAGCTGTTTTTT. The chain carries TRBV7-3 and TRBJ2-2, with 8 nucleotides matching TRBD1. Germline V gene lookup returns CDR1 SGHTA and CDR2 FQGTGA. V was pared by 5 bases and J by 0 bases, with 2 bases of the junction left unmatched. CDR3 length: 15 residues.

This sequence joins TRBV5-6 and TRBJ1-1, with D unresolved. Germline CDR1 reads SGHDT; CDR2 reads YYEEEE. Trimming cost V 0 bases and J 1 base, with 4 bases left between them. This CDR3 region has 13 residues. CDR3 protein: CASSLDRNTEAFF. DNA of the CDR3: TGTGCCAGCAGCTTGGACAGGAACACTGAAGCTTTCTTT.

The V call is TRBV6-5, the J call TRBJ1-5; 9 bases are shared with TRBD1. V shed 5 bases, J shed 5 bases, and the junction held 7 bases outside the gene matches. The CDR3 sequence is 15 residues long. CDR1 is MNHEY and CDR2 is SVGAGI in the germline V gene. This chain's CDR3 is CASSHTGGRDQPQHF. In DNA form, the CDR3 reads TGTGCCAGCAGTCATACAGGGGGCAGGGATCAGCCCCAGCATTTT.

The gene calls are TRBV6-6 and TRBJ1-2, with TRBD1 matching over 9 bases. The CDR3 is 16 residues long. V trimming: 0 bases; J trimming: 6 bases; junction bases outside the gene matches: 8. Per germline, CDR1 MNHNY and CDR2 SVGAGI (reference sequence). CDR3 DNA sequence: TGTGCCAGCAGTTACTCGAGTATGGGACAGGGAGATGGCTACACCTTC. This sequence encodes CASSYSSMGQGDGYTF.

V usage is TRBV7-9 and J usage is TRBJ1-2; D is unresolved. Germline values: CDR1 SEHNR, CDR2 FQNEAQ (reference sequence). This CDR3 is built from 15 residues. Trimming took off 3 bases at V and 8 bases at J, with 19 bases between the two ends. The CDR3 nucleotides are TGTGCCAGCAGCTTTACGAATTGGGCAGCGGGGGGCTACACCTTC. Its protein product is CASSFTNWAAGGYTF.

The table lists this clone with a count of one. The gene calls are TRBV19 and TRBJ1-5, with a possible D match to TRBD1 (5 bases). V lost 3 bases, J lost 0 bases, and 12 bases lay in between. This CDR3 has 16 amino acids. Germline CDR1 LNHDA, CDR2 SQIVND (reference sequence). The CDR3 bases are TGTGCCAGTAGTATCCAGGGCCACGGTAGCAATCAGCCCCAGCATTTT. Protein product: CASSIQGHGSNQPQHF.